Below are 15 T cell receptor beta chains sequenced from a single sample in a study of a mutant IDH1 vaccine in newly diagnosed glioma. These receptors lack a known antigen. This sample's time point: week 11, during vaccination. Doses comprised 300 ug of mutant IDH1 20-mer peptide each, plus topical imiquimod. The protocol was immunoSEQ multiplex PCR, while the TCRdb copy is restricted to in-frame clones and leaves out a portion. In the table there are about 64,000 clones, 84% of which are singletons. The specimen was PBMCs, collected from a glioma patient whose treatment included an IDH1 peptide vaccine. Source of these receptors: a woman aged 50 to 65 with glioma.

With respect to this clone: A read error may produce the germline difference seen at one junction end. V gene TRBV14 combines with J gene TRBJ2-7, with no clear D. Germline V gene lookup returns CDR1 SGHDN and CDR2 FVKESK. The CDR3 covers 12 residues. The CDR3 region is CASVTTSHEQYF. The CDR3 DNA reads as TGTGCCAGCGTCACCACCTCCCACGAGCAGTACTTC.

The CDR3, as DNA: TGTGCCAGCAGCTTACAGGCCCGATCGGGCACTGAAGCTTTCTTT. Translating it yields CASSLQARSGTEAFF. V usage is TRBV5-4 and J usage is TRBJ1-1; a possible D gene is TRBD1 (5 bases). The CDR3 has 15 amino acids. The germline CDR1 and CDR2 sequences are SGHNT and YYREEE (reference sequence). Between the trimmed V and J ends, which lost 2 bases and 4 bases, there was a span of 15 bases.

The rearrangement links TRBV11-3 to TRBJ1-2; 7 nucleotides agree with TRBD1. The germline gives CDR1 SGHNT, CDR2 YENEEA. The CDR3 runs 15 residues. Unmatched junction bases numbered 12, after V lost 5 bases and J lost 6 bases. The CDR3 nucleotides read TGTGCCAGCAGCACCCTGAACAGGGGCAGCAATGGCTACACCTTC. Its translation: CASSTLNRGSNGYTF.

This clone was picked up a small number of times. This chain links TRBV12-5 with TRBJ1-5; 8 bases map to TRBD1. V trimming: 1 base; J trimming: 1 base; junction bases outside the gene matches: 9. Germline CDR1 LGHNT, CDR2 FRNRAP. This CDR3 spans 18 amino acids. In DNA form, the CDR3 reads TGTGCTAGTGGTTTGGGGCGGACAGGGAGTCCGAGCAATCAGCCCCAGCATTTT. This encodes CASGLGRTGSPSNQPQHF.

The chain combines TRBV27 with TRBJ2-7, with a possible D match to TRBD1 (5 bases). The CDR3 totals 15 residues. In germline, CDR1 is MNHEY, CDR2 SMNVEV (reference sequence). V lost 3 bases and J 7 bases, leaving 19 bases between the germline ends. The CDR3: CASSFRPPQGREQYF. CDR3 DNA sequence: TGTGCCAGCAGTTTCCGACCCCCCCAGGGTAGGGAGCAGTACTTC.

This clone was observed a single time. V gene TRBV5-1 combines with J gene TRBJ2-7; 12 nucleotides match TRBD1. Germline V gives CDR1 SGHRS, CDR2 YFSETQ. J lost 4 bases, V lost 4 bases, and 9 bases had no gene match. There are 16 residues in the CDR3. This CDR3 reads CASSPTGTGGMYEQYF. In DNA form, the CDR3 reads TGCGCCAGCAGCCCCACCGGGACAGGGGGCATGTACGAGCAGTACTTC.

The chain carries TRBV5-1 and TRBJ2-5; unclear D gene. Per the germline V gene, CDR1 is SGHRS and CDR2 is YFSETQ. The CDR3 spans 14 residues. Trimming left V 5 bases short and J 0 bases short, with 11 bases between. CDR3 region: CASRTEINQETQYF. DNA of the CDR3: TGCGCCAGCAGAACAGAAATCAACCAAGAGACCCAGTACTTC.

V usage is TRBV6-1 and J usage is TRBJ1-1; 9 bases map to TRBD1. The CDR3 has 17 residues. J was trimmed by 4 bases and V by 4 bases; bases with no gene match: 13. Germline V CDR1 and CDR2: MNHNS, SASEGT. CDR3 nucleotides: TGTGCCAGCAGTGGGTTCCGGGACAGGGTATGGACCACTGAAGCTTTCTTT. Translating gives CASSGFRDRVWTTEAFF.

The chain uses TRBV30 and TRBJ1-2; D unclear. V was pared by 0 bases and J by 2 bases, with 7 bases between. Germline values: CDR1 GTSNPN, CDR2 SVGIG (reference sequence). The length of the CDR3 is 13 residues. Written as DNA, the CDR3 is TGTGCCTGGAGTGTCGTTCTCAACTATGGCTACACCTTC. This translates into CAWSVVLNYGYTF.

The rearrangement uses TRBV5-5 and TRBJ1-5; no clear D. The CDR3 contains 15 residues. Looked up from germline, CDR1 is SGHKS and CDR2 is YYEKEE (reference sequence). V was clipped by 4 bases and J by 0 bases, with 11 bases between them. The CDR3 reads CASSRELYSNQPQHF. The CDR3 nucleotides are TGTGCCAGCAGCCGCGAATTATATAGCAATCAGCCCCAGCATTTT.

CDR3: CASSLRMEGTGSFYTF. The DNA for the CDR3 is TGTGCCAGCAGCTTAAGGATGGAGGGGACAGGGTCGTTCTACACCTTC. V and J are TRBV7-9 and TRBJ1-2; TRBD1 aligns across 9 bases. V was clipped by 2 bases and J by 10 bases; unmatched bases: 14. The CDR3 spans 16 residues. CDR1 is SEHNR and CDR2 is FQNEAQ in the germline V gene (reference sequence).

This clone came up once. The chain uses TRBV28 and TRBJ1-2; TRBD1 matches 10 bases. V gave up 4 bases and J gave up 3 bases; unmatched junction bases: 8. Looked up from germline, CDR1 is MDHEN and CDR2 is SYDVKM. The CDR3 sequence is 16 residues long. DNA for the CDR3: TGTGCCAGCAGTTCCGCAGACAGGGGGCTTGACTATGGCTACACCTTC. This gives the protein CASSSADRGLDYGYTF.

The V call is TRBV29-1, the J call TRBJ1-1, with 7 nucleotides matching TRBD1. After removal of 5 bases from V and 4 bases from J, the junction contained 4 bases not matched to a gene. Per the germline V gene, CDR1 is SQVTM and CDR2 is ANQGSEA. The CDR3 has 12 amino acids. CDR3 bases: TGCAGCGTTTCCAGGGGGGGCACTGAAGCTTTCTTT. This codes for CSVSRGGTEAFF.

The chain combines TRBV10-3 with TRBJ1-1; D possibly corresponds to TRBD1 (6 bases). Trimming pared 6 bases from V and 5 bases from J, leaving 16 bases between. The CDR3 totals 14 residues. CDR1 is ENHRY, CDR2 SYGVKD, per germline. CDR3 protein: CAIRPTKTGTEAFF. The CDR3 region has the DNA TGTGCCATCAGGCCAACTAAAACAGGGACTGAAGCTTTCTTT.

The chain is built from TRBV19 and TRBJ2-7, with D hard to call. V was clipped by 5 bases and J by 7 bases, with 12 bases between them. In germline, CDR1 is LNHDA, CDR2 SQIVND (reference sequence). The CDR3 extends over 12 amino acids. CDR3 coding DNA: TGTGCCAGTAGTTTCGGGCCCGCGGAGCAGTACTTC. Protein product: CASSFGPAEQYF.